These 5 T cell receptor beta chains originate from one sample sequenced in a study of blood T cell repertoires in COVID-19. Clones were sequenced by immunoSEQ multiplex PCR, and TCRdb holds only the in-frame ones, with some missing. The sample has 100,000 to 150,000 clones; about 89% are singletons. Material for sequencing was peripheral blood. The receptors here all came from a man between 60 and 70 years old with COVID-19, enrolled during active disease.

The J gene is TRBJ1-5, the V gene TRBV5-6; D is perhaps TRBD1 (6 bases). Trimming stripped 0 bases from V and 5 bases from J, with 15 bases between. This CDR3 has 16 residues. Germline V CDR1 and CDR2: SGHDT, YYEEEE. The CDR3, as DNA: TGTGCCAGCAGCTTGGCCTTGGGGGCCAGCGATCAGCCCCAGCATTTT. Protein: CASSLALGASDQPQHF. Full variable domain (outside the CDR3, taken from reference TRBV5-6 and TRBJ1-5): DAGVTQSPTHLIKTRGQQVTLRCSPKSGHDTVSWYQQALGQGPQFIFQYYEEEERQRGNFPDRFSGHQFPNYSSELNVNALLLGDSALYLCASSLALGASDQPQHFGDGTRLSIL.

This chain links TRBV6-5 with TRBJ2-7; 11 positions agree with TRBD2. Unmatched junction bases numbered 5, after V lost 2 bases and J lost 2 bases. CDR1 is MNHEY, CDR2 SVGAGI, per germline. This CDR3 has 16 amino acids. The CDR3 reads CASSYPGTSGTYEQYF. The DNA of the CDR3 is TGTGCCAGCAGTTACCCCGGGACTAGCGGAACCTACGAGCAGTACTTC.

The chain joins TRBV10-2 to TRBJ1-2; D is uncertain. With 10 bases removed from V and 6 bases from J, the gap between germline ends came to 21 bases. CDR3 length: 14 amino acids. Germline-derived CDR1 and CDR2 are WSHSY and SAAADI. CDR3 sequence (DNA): TGCGCCACCAAAAAACGAGGAGAAATCCATGGCTACACCTTC. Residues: CATKKRGEIHGYTF.

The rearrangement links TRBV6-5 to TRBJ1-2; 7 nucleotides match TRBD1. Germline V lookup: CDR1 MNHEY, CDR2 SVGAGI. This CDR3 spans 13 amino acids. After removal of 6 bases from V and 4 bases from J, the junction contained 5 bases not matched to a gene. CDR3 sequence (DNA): TGTGCCAGCAGAAGGACAGGTTCCTATGGCTACACCTTC. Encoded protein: CASRRTGSYGYTF.

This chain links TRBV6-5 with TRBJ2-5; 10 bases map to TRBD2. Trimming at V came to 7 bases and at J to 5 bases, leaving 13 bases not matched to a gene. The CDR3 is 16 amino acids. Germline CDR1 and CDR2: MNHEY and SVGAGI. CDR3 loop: CASTYSGGPGGETQYF. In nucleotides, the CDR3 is TGTGCCAGCACTTATAGCGGGGGGCCGGGAGGGGAGACCCAGTACTTC.